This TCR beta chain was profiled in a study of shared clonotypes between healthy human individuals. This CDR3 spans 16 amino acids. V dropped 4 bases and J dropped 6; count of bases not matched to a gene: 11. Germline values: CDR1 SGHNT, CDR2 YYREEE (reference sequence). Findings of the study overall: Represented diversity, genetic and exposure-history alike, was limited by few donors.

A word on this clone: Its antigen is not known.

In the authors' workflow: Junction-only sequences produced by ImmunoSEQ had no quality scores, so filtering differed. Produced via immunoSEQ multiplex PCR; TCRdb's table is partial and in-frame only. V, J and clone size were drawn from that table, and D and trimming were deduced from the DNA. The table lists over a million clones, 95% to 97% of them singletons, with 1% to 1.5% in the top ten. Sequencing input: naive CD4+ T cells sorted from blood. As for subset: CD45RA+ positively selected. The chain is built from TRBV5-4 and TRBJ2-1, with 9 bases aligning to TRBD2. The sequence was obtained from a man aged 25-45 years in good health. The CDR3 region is CASSNPLAGRRNEQFF. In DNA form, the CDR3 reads TGTGCCAGCAGCAATCCTCTAGCGGGAAGGCGCAATGAGCAGTTCTTC.